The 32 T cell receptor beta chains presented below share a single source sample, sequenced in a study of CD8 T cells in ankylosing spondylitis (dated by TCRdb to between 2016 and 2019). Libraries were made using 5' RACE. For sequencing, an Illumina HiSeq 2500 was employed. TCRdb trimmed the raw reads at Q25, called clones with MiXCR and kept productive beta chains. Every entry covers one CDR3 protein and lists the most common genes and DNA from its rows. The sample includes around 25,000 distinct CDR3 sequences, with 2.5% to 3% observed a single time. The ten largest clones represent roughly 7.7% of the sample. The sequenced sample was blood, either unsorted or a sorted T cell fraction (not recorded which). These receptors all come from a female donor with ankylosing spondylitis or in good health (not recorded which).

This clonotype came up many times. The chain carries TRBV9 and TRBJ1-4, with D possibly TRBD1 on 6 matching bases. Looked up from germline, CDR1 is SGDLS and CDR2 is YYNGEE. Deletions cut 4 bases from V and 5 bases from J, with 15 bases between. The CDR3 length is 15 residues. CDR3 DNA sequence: TGTGCCAGCAGCCTTAGTGGGGGGGCCAATGAAAAACTGTTTTTT. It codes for CASSLSGGANEKLFF. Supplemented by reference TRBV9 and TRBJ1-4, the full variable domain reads DSGVTQTPKHLITATGQRVTLRCSPRSGDLSVYWYQQSLDQGLQFLIQYYNGEERAKGNILERFSAQQFPDLHSELNLSSLELGDSALYFCASSLSGGANEKLFFGSGTQLSVL.

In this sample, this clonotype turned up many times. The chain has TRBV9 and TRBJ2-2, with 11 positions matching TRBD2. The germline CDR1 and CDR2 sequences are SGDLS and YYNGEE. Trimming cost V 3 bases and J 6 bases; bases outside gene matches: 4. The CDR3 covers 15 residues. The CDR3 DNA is TGTGCCAGCAGCGGACTAGCGGGGAGCTCCGGGGAGCTGTTTTTT. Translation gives CASSGLAGSSGELFF.

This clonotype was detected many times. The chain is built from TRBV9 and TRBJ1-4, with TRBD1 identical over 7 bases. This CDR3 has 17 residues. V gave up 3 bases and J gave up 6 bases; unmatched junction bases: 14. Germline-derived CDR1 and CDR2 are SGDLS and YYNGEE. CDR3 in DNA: TGTGCCAGCAGCGCGGCCACAGGGGTACAATCTTATGAAAAACTGTTTTTT. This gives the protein CASSAATGVQSYEKLFF.

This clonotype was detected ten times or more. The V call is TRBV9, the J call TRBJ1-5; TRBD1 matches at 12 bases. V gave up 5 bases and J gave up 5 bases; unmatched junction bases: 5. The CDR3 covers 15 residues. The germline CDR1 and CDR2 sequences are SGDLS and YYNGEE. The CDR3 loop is CASSPGTGGDQPQHF. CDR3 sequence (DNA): TGTGCCAGCAGTCCCGGGACAGGGGGCGATCAGCCCCAGCATTTT. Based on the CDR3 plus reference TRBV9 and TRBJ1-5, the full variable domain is DSGVTQTPKHLITATGQRVTLRCSPRSGDLSVYWYQQSLDQGLQFLIQYYNGEERAKGNILERFSAQQFPDLHSELNLSSLELGDSALYFCASSPGTGGDQPQHFGDGTRLSIL.

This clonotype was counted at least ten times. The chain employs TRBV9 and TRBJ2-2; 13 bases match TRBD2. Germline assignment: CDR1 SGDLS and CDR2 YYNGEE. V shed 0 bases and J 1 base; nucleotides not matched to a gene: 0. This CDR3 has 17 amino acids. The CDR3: CASSVGTSGGNTGELFF. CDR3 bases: TGTGCCAGCAGCGTAGGGACTAGCGGGGGGAACACCGGGGAGCTGTTTTTT.

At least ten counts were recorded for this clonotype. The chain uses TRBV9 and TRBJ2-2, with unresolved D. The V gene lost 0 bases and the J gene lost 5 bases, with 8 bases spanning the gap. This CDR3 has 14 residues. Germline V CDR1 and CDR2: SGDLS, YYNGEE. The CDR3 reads CASSVGSPTGELFF. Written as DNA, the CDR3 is TGTGCCAGCAGCGTAGGATCTCCGACCGGGGAGCTGTTTTTT.

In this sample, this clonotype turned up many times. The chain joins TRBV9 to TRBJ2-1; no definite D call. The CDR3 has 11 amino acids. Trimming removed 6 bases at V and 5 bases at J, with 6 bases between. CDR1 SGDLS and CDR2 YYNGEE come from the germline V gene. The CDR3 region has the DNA TGTGCCAGCAAGAACGACAATGAGCAGTTCTTC. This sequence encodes CASKNDNEQFF.

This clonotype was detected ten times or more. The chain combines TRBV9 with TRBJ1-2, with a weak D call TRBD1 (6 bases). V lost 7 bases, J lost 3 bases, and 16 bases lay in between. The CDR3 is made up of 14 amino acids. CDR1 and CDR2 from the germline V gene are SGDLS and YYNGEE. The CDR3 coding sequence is TGTGCCAGCTTAGACGTAACAGGGCACTATGGCTACACCTTC. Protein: CASLDVTGHYGYTF.

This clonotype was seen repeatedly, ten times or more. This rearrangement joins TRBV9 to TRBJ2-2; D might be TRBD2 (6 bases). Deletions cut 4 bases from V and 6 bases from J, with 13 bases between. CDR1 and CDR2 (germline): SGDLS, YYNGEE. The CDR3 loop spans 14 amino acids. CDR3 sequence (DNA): TGTGCCAGCAGCCTCCAACCGGGGGCCGGGGAGCTGTTTTTT. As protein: CASSLQPGAGELFF.

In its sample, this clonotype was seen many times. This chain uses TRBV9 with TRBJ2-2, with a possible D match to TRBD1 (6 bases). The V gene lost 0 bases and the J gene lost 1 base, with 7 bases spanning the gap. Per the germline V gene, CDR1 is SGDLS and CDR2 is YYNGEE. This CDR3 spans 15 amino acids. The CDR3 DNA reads TGTGCCAGCAGCGTAGGGACAGAGAACACCGGGGAGCTGTTTTTT. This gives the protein CASSVGTENTGELFF.

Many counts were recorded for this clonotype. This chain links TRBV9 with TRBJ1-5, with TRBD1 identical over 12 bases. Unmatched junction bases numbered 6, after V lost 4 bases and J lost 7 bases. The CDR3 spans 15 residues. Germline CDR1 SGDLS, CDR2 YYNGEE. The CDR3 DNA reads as TGTGCCAGCAGCCCCGGGACAGGGGGCGGCCAGCCCCAGCATTTT. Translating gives CASSPGTGGGQPQHF.

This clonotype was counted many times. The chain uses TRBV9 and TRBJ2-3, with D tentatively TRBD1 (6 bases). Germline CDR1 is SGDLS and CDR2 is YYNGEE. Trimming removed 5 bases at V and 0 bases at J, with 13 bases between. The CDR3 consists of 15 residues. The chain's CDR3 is CASSRTTGSTDTQYF. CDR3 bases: TGTGCCAGCAGTAGAACGACAGGAAGCACAGATACGCAGTATTTT.

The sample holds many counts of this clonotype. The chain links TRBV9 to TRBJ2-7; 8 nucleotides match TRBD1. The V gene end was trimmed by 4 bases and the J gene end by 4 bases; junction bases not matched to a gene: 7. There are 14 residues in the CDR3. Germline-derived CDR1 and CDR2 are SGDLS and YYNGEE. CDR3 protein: CASSPRTGGYEQYF. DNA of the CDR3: TGTGCCAGCAGCCCCCGCACAGGGGGGTACGAGCAGTACTTC.

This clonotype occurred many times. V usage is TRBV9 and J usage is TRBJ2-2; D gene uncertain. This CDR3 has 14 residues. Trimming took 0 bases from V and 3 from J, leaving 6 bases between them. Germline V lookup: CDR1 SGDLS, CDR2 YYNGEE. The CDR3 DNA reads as TGTGCCAGCAGCGTAGGACTTTACACCGGGGAGCTGTTTTTT. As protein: CASSVGLYTGELFF.

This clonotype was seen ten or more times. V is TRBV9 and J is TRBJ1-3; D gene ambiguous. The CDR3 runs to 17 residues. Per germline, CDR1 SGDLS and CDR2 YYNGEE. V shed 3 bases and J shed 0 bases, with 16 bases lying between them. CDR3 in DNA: TGTGCCAGCAGCGCCCCAAAAGGAGGGCGCTCTGGAAACACCATATATTTT. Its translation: CASSAPKGGRSGNTIYF.

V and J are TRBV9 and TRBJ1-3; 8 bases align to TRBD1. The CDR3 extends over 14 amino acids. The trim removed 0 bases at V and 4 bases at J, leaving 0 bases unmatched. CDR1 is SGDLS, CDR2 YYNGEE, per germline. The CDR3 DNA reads TGTGCCAGCAGCGTAGGGACAGGGGGAAACACCATATATTTT. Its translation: CASSVGTGGNTIYF. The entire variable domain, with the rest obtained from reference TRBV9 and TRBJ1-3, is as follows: DSGVTQTPKHLITATGQRVTLRCSPRSGDLSVYWYQQSLDQGLQFLIQYYNGEERAKGNILERFSAQQFPDLHSELNLSSLELGDSALYFCASSVGTGGNTIYFGEGSWLTVV.

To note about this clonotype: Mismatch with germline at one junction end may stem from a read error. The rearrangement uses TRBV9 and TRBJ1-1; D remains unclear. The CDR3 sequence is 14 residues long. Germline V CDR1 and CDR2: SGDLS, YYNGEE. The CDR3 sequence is CATSVAAVNTEAIF. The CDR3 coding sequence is TGTGCCACCAGCGTAGCGGCTGTGAACACTGAAGCTATCTTT.

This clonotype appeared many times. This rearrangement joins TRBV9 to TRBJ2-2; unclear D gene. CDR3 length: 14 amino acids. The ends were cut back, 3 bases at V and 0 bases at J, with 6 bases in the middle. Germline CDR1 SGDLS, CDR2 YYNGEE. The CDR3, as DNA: TGTGCCAGCAGCGGACGGTCGAACACCGGGGAGCTGTTTTTT. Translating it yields CASSGRSNTGELFF.

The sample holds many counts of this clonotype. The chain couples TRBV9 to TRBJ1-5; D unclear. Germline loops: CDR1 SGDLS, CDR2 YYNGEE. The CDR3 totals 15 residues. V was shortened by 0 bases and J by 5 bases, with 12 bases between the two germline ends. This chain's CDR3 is CASSVGPSVDQPQHF. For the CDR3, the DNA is TGTGCCAGCAGCGTAGGGCCCTCGGTAGATCAGCCCCAGCATTTT. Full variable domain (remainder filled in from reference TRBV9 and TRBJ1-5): DSGVTQTPKHLITATGQRVTLRCSPRSGDLSVYWYQQSLDQGLQFLIQYYNGEERAKGNILERFSAQQFPDLHSELNLSSLELGDSALYFCASSVGPSVDQPQHFGDGTRLSIL.

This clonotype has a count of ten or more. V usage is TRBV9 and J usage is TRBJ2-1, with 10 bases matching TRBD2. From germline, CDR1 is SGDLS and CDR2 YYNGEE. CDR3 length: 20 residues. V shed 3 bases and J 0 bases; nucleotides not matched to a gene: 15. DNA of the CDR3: TGTGCCAGCAGCGCCGCTGAGAGCGGGGGGGCGGGGAGCTCCTACAATGAGCAGTTCTTC. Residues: CASSAAESGGAGSSYNEQFF.

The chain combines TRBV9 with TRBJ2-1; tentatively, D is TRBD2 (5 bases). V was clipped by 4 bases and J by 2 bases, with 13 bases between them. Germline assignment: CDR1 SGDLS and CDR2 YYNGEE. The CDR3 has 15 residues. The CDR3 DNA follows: TGTGCCAGCAGCCCAGACGGCGGGCCCTACAATGAGCAGTTCTTC. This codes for CASSPDGGPYNEQFF.

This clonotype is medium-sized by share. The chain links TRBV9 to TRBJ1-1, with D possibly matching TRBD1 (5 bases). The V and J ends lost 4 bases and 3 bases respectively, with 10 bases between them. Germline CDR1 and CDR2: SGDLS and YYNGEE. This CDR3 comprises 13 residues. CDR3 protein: CASSLGGDTEAFF. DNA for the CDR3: TGTGCCAGCAGCTTAGGAGGGGACACTGAAGCTTTCTTT.

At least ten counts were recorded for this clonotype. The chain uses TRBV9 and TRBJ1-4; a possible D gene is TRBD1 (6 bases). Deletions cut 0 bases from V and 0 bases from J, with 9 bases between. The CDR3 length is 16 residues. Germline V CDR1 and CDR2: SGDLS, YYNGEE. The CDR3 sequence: CASSVGGQPTNEKLFF. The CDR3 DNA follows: TGTGCCAGCAGCGTAGGTGGACAGCCAACTAATGAAAAACTGTTTTTT.

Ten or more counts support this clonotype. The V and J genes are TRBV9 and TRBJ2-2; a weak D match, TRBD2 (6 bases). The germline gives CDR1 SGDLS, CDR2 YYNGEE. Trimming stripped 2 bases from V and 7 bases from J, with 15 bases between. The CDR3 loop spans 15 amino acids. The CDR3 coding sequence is TGTGCCAGCAGCGTTGGGGACTGGGGGGTCGGGGAGCTGTTTTTT. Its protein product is CASSVGDWGVGELFF.

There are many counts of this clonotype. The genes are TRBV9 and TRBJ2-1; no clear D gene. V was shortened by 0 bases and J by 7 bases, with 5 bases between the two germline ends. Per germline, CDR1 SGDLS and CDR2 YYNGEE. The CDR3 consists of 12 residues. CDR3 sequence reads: CASSVVWNEQFF. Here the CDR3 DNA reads TGTGCCAGCAGCGTAGTCTGGAATGAGCAGTTCTTC.

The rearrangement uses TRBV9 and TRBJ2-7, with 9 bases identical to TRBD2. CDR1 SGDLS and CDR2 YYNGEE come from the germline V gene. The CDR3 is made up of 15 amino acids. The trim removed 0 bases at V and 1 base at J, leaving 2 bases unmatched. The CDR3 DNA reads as TGTGCCAGCAGCGTAGCAGCGGGAGGATCCTACGAGCAGTACTTC. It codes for CASSVAAGGSYEQYF. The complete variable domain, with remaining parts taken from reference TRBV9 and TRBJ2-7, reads DSGVTQTPKHLITATGQRVTLRCSPRSGDLSVYWYQQSLDQGLQFLIQYYNGEERAKGNILERFSAQQFPDLHSELNLSSLELGDSALYFCASSVAAGGSYEQYFGPGTRLTVT.

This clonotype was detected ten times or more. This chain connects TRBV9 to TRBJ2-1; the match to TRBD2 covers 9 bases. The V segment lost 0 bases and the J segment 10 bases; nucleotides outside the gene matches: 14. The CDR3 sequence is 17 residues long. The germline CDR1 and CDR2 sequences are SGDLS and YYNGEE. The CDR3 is CASSVGRAGGPLGEQFF. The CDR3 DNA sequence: TGTGCCAGCAGCGTAGGACGGGCGGGAGGGCCACTAGGCGAGCAGTTCTTC.

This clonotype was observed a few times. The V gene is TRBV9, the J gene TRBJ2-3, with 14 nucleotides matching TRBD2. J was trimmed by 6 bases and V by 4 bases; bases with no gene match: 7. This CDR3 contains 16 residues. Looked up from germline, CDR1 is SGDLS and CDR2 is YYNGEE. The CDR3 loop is CASSTRLAGGLDTQYF. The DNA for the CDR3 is TGTGCCAGCAGCACAAGACTAGCGGGGGGGCTGGATACGCAGTATTTT. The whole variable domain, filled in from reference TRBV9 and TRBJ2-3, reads DSGVTQTPKHLITATGQRVTLRCSPRSGDLSVYWYQQSLDQGLQFLIQYYNGEERAKGNILERFSAQQFPDLHSELNLSSLELGDSALYFCASSTRLAGGLDTQYFGPGTRLTVL.

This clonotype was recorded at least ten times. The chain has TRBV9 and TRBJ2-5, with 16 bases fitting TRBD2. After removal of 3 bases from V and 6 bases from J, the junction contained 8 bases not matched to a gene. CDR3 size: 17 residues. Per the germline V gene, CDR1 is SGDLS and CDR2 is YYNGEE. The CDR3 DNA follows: TGTGCCAGCAGCGGCGGGACTAGCGGGGGGGTTGGGAAGACCCAGTACTTC. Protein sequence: CASSGGTSGGVGKTQYF.

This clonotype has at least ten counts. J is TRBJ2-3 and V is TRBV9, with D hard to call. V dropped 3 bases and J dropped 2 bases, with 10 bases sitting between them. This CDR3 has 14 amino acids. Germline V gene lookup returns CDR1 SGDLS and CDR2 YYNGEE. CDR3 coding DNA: TGTGCCAGCAGCGAAAGACCAGACACAGATACGCAGTATTTT. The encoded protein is CASSERPDTDTQYF. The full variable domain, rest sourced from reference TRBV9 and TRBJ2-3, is DSGVTQTPKHLITATGQRVTLRCSPRSGDLSVYWYQQSLDQGLQFLIQYYNGEERAKGNILERFSAQQFPDLHSELNLSSLELGDSALYFCASSERPDTDTQYFGPGTRLTVL.

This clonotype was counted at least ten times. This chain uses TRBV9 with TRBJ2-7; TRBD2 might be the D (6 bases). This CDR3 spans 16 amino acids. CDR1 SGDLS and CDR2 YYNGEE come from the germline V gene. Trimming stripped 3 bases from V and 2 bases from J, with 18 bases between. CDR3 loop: CASSAGTGGAPYEQYF. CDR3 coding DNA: TGTGCCAGCAGCGCTGGGACTGGAGGGGCGCCCTACGAGCAGTACTTC.

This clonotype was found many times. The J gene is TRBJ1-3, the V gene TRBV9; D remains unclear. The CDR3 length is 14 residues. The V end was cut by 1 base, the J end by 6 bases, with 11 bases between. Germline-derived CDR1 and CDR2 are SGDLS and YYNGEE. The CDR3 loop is CASSVSGSENTIYF. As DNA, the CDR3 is TGTGCCAGCAGCGTATCGGGGTCCGAAAACACCATATATTTT.